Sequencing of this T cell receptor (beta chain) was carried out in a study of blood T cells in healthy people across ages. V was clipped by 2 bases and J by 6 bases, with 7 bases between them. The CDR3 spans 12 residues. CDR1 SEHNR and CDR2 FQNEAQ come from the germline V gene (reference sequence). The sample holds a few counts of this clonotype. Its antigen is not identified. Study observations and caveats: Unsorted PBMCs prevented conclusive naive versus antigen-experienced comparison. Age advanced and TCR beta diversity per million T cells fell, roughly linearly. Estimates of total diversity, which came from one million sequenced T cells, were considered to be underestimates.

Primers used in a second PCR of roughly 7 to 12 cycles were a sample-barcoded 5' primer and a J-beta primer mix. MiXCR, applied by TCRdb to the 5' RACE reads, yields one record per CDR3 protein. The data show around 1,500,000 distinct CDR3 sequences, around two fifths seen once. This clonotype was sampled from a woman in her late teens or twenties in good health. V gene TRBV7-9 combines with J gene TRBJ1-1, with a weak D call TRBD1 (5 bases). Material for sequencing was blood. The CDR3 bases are TGTGCCAGCAGCTTAATAGGGGCTGAAGCTTTCTTT. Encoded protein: CASSLIGAEAFF.